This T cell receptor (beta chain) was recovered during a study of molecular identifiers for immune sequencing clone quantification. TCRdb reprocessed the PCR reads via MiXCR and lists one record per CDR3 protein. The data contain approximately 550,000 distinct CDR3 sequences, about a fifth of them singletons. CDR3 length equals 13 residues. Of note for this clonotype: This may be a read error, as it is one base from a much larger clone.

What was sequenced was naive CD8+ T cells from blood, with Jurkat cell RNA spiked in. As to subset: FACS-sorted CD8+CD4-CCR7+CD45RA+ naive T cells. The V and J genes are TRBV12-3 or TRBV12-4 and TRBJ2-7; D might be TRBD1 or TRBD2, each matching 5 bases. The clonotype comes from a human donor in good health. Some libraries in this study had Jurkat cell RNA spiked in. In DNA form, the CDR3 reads TGTGCCAGCAGTTTAGAGGGGCTCGGGGAGCTGTACTTC. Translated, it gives CASSLEGLGELYF.